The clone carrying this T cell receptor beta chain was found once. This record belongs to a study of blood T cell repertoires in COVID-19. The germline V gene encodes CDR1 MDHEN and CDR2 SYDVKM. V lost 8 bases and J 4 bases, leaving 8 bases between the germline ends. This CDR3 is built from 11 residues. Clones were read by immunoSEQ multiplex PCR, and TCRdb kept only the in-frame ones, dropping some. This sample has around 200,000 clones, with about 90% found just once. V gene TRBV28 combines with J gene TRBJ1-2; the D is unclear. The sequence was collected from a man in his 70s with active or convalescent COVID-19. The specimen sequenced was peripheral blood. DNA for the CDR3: TGTGCCAGCGGGGAGGTCTATGGCTACACCTTC. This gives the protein CASGEVYGYTF.